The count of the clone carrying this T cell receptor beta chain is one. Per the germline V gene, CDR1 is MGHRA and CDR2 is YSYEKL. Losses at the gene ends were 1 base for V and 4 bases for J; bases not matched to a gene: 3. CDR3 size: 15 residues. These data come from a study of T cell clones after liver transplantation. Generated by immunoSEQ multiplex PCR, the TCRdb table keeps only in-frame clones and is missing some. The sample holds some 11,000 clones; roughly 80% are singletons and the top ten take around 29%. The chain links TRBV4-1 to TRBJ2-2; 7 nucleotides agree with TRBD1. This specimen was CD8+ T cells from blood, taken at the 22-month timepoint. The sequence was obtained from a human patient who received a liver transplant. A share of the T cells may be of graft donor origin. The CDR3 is CASSQVTGVTGELFF. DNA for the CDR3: TGCGCCAGCAGCCAAGTCACAGGGGTCACCGGGGAGCTGTTTTTT.